Reported below is one TCR beta chain. Its matching antigen is unknown. PCR amplification relied on 60 Vbeta primers (plus 13 Jbeta primers). The method was immunoSEQ multiplex PCR; TCRdb's version includes in-frame clones alone and lacks a portion of them. Of around 120,000 clones in the sample, 65% to 85% were seen once. This sample was included in a study of cytomegalovirus exposure and HLA in healthy donors. CDR3 length: 15 residues. J lost 1 base, V lost 1 base, and 3 bases had no gene match. Germline V gene sequence: CDR1 LGHNA, CDR2 YSLEER. All the people who gave samples were healthy bone marrow donors. The study's findings and limits: Trimming of TCR beta V- and J-genes showed a link, identified in a later analysis, to a missense DCLRE1C variant. Despite most TCR sequences being rare, some public TCRs occurred in many donors.

The sequence came from a man in his forties or fifties in good health and CMV-seronegative. The chain uses TRBV4-3 and TRBJ2-7; 8 bases are shared with TRBD1. The sequencing input was PBMCs. The CDR3 loop reads CASSQGTGLSYEQYF. CDR3 nucleotide sequence: TGCGCCAGCAGCCAAGGGACAGGGCTTTCCTACGAGCAGTACTTC.